The T cell receptor beta chain under discussion was sequenced for a study of blood T cells in healthy people across ages. Study-level points and caveats: Fewer expanded clones and more diversity marked long-lived versus aged donors.

Combining a sample-barcoded 5' primer with a J-beta primer mix, a second PCR ran for 7 to 11 cycles. Every cDNA was tagged by a template-switch adaptor with 12 random nucleotides. TCRdb recomputed calls from the 5' RACE reads with MiXCR, one row per CDR3 protein. The table has approximately 760,000 distinct CDR3 sequences, 25% seen once. To note about this clonotype: The antigen is undetermined.

CDR1 and CDR2 from the germline V gene are LGHNT and FRNRAP. Trimming cost V 6 bases and J 5 bases, with 17 bases left between them. The CDR3 consists of 15 residues. The same data also went into a second study, on T cells of mothers and their children. That source reports: For each mother, over 10 million TCR beta CDR3 reads were obtained, and for each child, some 3.1 million. The effect of thymic selection on TCR recombination output is similar between related and unrelated pairs.

Sequencing input: blood. V gene TRBV12-5 combines with J gene TRBJ1-5; tentatively, D is TRBD1 (5 bases). This TCR was recovered from a boy younger than 18 in good health. The CDR3 spells CASGLGVVGDQPQHF. The CDR3 nucleotides read TGTGCTAGTGGCCTCGGGGTCGTAGGGGATCAGCCCCAGCATTTT.